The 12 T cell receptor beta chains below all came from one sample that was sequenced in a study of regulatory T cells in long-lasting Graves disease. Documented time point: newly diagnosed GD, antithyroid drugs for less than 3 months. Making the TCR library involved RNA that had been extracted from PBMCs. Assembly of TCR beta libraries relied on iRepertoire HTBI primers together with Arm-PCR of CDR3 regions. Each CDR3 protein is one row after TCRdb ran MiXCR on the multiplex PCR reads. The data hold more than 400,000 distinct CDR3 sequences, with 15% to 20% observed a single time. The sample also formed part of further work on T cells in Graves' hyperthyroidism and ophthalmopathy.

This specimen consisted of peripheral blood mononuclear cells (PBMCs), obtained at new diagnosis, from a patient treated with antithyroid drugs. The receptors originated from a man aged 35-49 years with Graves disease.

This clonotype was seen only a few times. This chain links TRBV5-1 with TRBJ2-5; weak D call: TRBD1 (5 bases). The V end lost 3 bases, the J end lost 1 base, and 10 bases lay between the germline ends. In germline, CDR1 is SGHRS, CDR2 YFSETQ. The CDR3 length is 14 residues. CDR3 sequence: CASSSGFAQETQYF. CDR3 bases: TGCGCCAGCAGCTCAGGGTTCGCCCAAGAGACCCAGTACTTC.

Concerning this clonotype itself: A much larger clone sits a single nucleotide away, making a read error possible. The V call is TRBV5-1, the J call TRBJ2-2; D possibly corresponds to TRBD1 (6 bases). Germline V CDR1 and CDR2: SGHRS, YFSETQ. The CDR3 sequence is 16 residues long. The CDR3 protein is CASSVRQAQNTGELVF. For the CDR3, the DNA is TGCGCCAGCAGCGTAAGACAGGCCCAGAACACCGGGGAGCTGGTTTTT.

CDR3: CASSLWPSGSIVGTQYF. The CDR3, as DNA: TGTGCCAGCAGTTTATGGCCTAGCGGGAGTATCGTCGGTACGCAGTATTTT. This sequence joins TRBV27 and TRBJ2-3; 10 bases agree with TRBD2. V lost 1 base and J lost 8; bases outside the gene matches: 12. The CDR3 length is 17 residues. Germline values: CDR1 MNHEY, CDR2 SMNVEV (reference sequence).

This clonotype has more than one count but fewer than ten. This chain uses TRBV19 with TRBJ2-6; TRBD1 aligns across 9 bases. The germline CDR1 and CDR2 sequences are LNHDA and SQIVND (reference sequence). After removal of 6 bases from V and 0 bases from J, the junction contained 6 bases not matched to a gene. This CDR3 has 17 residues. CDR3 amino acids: CASRPGQGSSGANVLTF. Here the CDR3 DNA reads TGTGCCAGTAGGCCGGGACAGGGCAGCTCTGGGGCCAACGTCCTGACTTTC.

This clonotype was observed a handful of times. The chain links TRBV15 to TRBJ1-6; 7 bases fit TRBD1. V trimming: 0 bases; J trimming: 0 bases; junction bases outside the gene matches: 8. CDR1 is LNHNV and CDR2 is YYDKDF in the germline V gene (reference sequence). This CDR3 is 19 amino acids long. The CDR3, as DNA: TGTGCCACCAGCAGAGATATTGGGGACAGCAGCTCCTATAATTCACCCCTCCACTTT. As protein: CATSRDIGDSSSYNSPLHF.

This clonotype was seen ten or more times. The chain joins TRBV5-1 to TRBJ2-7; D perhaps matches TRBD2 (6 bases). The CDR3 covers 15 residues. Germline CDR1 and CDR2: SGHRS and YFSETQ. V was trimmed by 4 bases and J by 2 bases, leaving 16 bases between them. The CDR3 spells CASSLTGTYPYEQYF. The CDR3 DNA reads TGCGCCAGCAGCCTCACCGGGACTTACCCCTACGAGCAGTACTTC.

This CDR3 is CASSGQGQTEQFF. CDR3 bases: TGTGCCAGCAGTGGACAGGGTCAGACTGAGCAGTTCTTC. V is TRBV6-2 or TRBV6-3 and J is TRBJ2-1; 8 bases map to TRBD1. Germline CDR1 and CDR2: MNHEY and SVGEGT. This CDR3 has 13 residues. The V segment lost 5 bases and the J segment 9 bases; nucleotides outside the gene matches: 6.

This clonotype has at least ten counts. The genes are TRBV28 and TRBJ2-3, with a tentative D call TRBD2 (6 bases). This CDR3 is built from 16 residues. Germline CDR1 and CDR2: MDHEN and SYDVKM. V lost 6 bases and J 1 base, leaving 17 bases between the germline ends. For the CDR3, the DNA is TGTGCCAGCAGCCTCGGGGGTGCGATTGGCACAGATACGCAGTATTTT. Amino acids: CASSLGGAIGTDTQYF.

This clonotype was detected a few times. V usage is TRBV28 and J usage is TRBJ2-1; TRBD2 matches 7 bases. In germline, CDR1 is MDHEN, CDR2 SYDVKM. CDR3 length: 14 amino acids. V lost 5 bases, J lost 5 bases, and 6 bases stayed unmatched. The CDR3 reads CASSPPGTNNEQFF. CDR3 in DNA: TGTGCCAGCAGTCCGCCCGGGACTAACAATGAGCAGTTCTTC. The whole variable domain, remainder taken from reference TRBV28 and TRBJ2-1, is DVKVTQSSRYLVKRTGEKVFLECVQDMDHENMFWYRQDPGLGLRLIYFSYDVKMKEKGDIPEGYSVSREKKERFSLILESASTNQTSMYLCASSPPGTNNEQFFGPGTRLTVL.

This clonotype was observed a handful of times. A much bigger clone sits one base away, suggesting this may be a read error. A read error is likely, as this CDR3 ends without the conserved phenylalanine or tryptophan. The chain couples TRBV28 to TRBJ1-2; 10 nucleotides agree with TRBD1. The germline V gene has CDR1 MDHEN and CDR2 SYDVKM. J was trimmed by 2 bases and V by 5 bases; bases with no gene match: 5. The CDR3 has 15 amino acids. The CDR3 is CASSTGQGLNYGYTL. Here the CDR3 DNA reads TGTGCCAGCAGTACGGGACAGGGGCTGAACTATGGCTACACCCTC.

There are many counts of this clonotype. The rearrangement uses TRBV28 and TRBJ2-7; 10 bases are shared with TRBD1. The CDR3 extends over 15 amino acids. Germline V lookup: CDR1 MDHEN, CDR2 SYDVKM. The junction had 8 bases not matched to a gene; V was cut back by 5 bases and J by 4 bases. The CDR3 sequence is CASSEAGTGEYEQYF. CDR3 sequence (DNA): TGTGCCAGCAGTGAGGCTGGGACAGGGGAATACGAGCAGTACTTC.

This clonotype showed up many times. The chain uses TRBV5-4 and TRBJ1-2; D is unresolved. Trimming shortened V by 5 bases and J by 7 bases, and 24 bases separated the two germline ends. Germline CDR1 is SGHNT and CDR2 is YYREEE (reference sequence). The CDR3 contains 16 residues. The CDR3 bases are TGTGCCAGCAGGCCCGTAAGAGGAAACGTTGACGTTGGCTACACCTTC. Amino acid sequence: CASRPVRGNVDVGYTF.